One sample yielded the 18 T cell receptor beta chains listed below, sequenced in a study of beta chain features in type 1 diabetes. The sequenced template was cDNA made from the entire isolated RNA. Method: immunoSEQ multiplex PCR; TCRdb's copy keeps in-frame clones and lacks some. The sample contains about 140,000 clones, roughly 7.2% of which appear only once. Sequencing used central memory CD4+ T cells from blood. The source is a woman in her 30s in good health.

This clone has more than one count but fewer than ten. The chain uses TRBV25-1 and TRBJ2-1; 7 nucleotides line up with TRBD2. CDR3 length equals 15 residues. J gave up 4 bases and V 4 bases, and 7 bases lay outside the gene matches. CDR1 is MGHDK, CDR2 SYGVNS, per germline. This CDR3 reads CASSAKRGSYNEQFF. DNA of the CDR3: TGTGCCAGCAGTGCTAAGCGGGGATCTTACAATGAGCAGTTCTTC.

This clone was detected many times. V usage is TRBV7-9 and J usage is TRBJ2-3, with TRBD1 identical over 10 bases. The germline gives CDR1 SEHNR, CDR2 FQNEAQ (reference sequence). The CDR3 has 19 residues. With 5 bases clipped from V and 3 bases from J, the junction kept 17 bases outside the gene matches. CDR3 in amino acids: CASSPWVSGQGGRTDTQYF. Here the CDR3 DNA reads TGTGCCAGCAGCCCCTGGGTTAGCGGACAGGGGGGCCGGACAGATACGCAGTATTTT.

The chain couples TRBV7-9 to TRBJ2-5; 8 bases fit TRBD1. From germline, CDR1 is SEHNR and CDR2 FQNEAQ (reference sequence). V shed 1 base and J 5 bases; nucleotides not matched to a gene: 6. The CDR3 consists of 15 residues. The CDR3 DNA reads TGTGCCAGCAGCTTAGGCTCAGGGGGCCTGGAGACCCAGTACTTC. Translated: CASSLGSGGLETQYF.

This clone turned up a few times. J is TRBJ1-1 and V is TRBV28; TRBD1 matches 8 bases. V shed 8 bases, J shed 1 base, and the junction held 6 bases outside the gene matches. The CDR3 extends over 14 amino acids. The V gene's germline CDR1 is MDHEN and CDR2 SYDVKM. The CDR3 spells CASGTGSTNTEAFF. The CDR3, as DNA: TGTGCCAGCGGGACAGGCTCCACGAACACTGAAGCTTTCTTT.

On this clone: A junction end diverges from the germline sequence, so it may reflect a read error. The V and J genes are TRBV7-2 and TRBJ2-1; 9 bases are shared with TRBD2. The germline gives CDR1 SGHTA, CDR2 FQGNSA. This CDR3 has 13 amino acids. The CDR3 protein is CASSLVAGLASVF. Written as DNA, the CDR3 is TGTGCCAGCAGCTTGGTGGCGGGACTAGCTTCAGTCTTC.

This clone was picked up a small number of times. This chain uses TRBV2 with TRBJ2-3, with D perhaps matching TRBD2 (6 bases). This CDR3 region has 13 residues. V lost 5 bases and J lost 4, with 10 bases in between. Germline assignment: CDR1 SNHLY and CDR2 FYNNEI. The CDR3 region is CASSRDSPDTQYF. The CDR3 DNA sequence: TGTGCCAGCAGTAGGGACTCCCCAGATACGCAGTATTTT.

There are many counts of this clone. This sequence joins TRBV30 and TRBJ1-1; D gene unclear. The ends were cut back, 0 bases at V and 5 bases at J, with 10 bases in the middle. The germline V gene encodes CDR1 GTSNPN and CDR2 SVGIG (reference sequence). The CDR3 consists of 13 residues. The CDR3 DNA sequence: TGTGCCTGGAGTGTACAAAGCGGGACTGAAGCTTTCTTT. Encoded protein: CAWSVQSGTEAFF.

This clone was seen a few times. J is TRBJ2-1 and V is TRBV18, with D maybe TRBD2 (7 bases). V dropped 0 bases and J dropped 3 bases, with 12 bases sitting between them. The CDR3 runs 16 residues. Looked up from germline, CDR1 is KGHSH and CDR2 is LQKENI. The CDR3 loop is CASSPPGAGVYNEQFF. The DNA of the CDR3 is TGTGCCAGCTCACCACCGGGGGCGGGAGTCTACAATGAGCAGTTCTTC.

This clone was counted a few times. This chain joins TRBV6-5 and TRBJ2-7; D is possibly TRBD2 (5 bases). Trimming pared 5 bases from V and 12 bases from J, leaving 17 bases between. The CDR3 sequence is 12 residues long. The V gene's germline CDR1 is MNHEY and CDR2 SVGAGI. The CDR3 spells CASSTRPDGLYF. In nucleotides, the CDR3 is TGTGCCAGCAGTACTAGACCGGACGGCCTGTACTTC.

The rearrangement uses TRBV7-2 and TRBJ1-1; TRBD1 aligns across 11 bases. The V and J ends lost 5 bases and 1 base, in that order; junction bases with no gene match: 0. Germline V gene lookup returns CDR1 SGHTA and CDR2 FQGNSA. CDR3 length equals 14 residues. DNA of the CDR3: TGTGCCAGCAGCGGACAGGGGGCGAACACTGAAGCTTTCTTT. This codes for CASSGQGANTEAFF.

The genes are TRBV2 and TRBJ1-1; no clear D gene. V was clipped by 8 bases and J by 3 bases, with 7 bases between them. Germline CDR1 and CDR2: SNHLY and FYNNEI. The CDR3 loop spans 11 amino acids. The CDR3 is CASLGHTEAFF. In DNA form, the CDR3 reads TGTGCCAGCCTGGGCCACACTGAAGCTTTCTTT. The full variable domain, rest sourced from reference TRBV2 and TRBJ1-1, is EPEVTQTPSHQVTQMGQEVILRCVPISNHLYFYWYRQILGQKVEFLVSFYNNEISEKSEIFDDQFSVERPDGSNFTLKIRSTKLEDSAMYFCASLGHTEAFFGQGTRLTVV.

This chain joins TRBV27 and TRBJ2-1, with TRBD2 identical over 8 bases. Germline V CDR1 and CDR2: MNHEY, SMNVEV (reference sequence). Trimming cost V 6 bases and J 0 bases; bases outside gene matches: 4. The CDR3 sequence is 15 residues long. The DNA for the CDR3 is TGTGCCAGCAGACTCGGGGGGGGCTCCTACAATGAGCAGTTCTTC. Protein product: CASRLGGGSYNEQFF.

This clone was seen only a few times. The gene calls are TRBV5-1 and TRBJ1-1; the match to TRBD1 covers 7 bases. With V trimmed by 4 bases and J by 1 base, 4 bases remained unmatched. In germline, CDR1 is SGHRS, CDR2 YFSETQ. The length of the CDR3 is 14 residues. CDR3 in amino acids: CASSQGEANTEAFF. CDR3 coding DNA: TGCGCCAGCAGCCAGGGGGAAGCGAACACTGAAGCTTTCTTT.

The V call is TRBV4-3, the J call TRBJ1-3; unclear D gene. V was clipped by 0 bases and J by 0 bases, with 9 bases between them. This CDR3 is 16 amino acids long. Germline values: CDR1 LGHNA, CDR2 YSLEER. The CDR3 region has the DNA TGCGCCAGCAGCCAAGATCTAGGCAACTCTGGAAACACCATATATTTT. Translating gives CASSQDLGNSGNTIYF.

This clone was picked up a small number of times. Here the CDR3 DNA reads TGTGCCAGCAGAGAACAGGGGTCTGGCGGGGAGCTGTTTTTT. This gives the protein CASREQGSGGELFF. The chain combines TRBV28 with TRBJ2-2; TRBD1 matches 7 bases. This CDR3 comprises 14 residues. The germline V gene encodes CDR1 MDHEN and CDR2 SYDVKM. Trimming removed 6 bases from V and 7 bases from J; junction bases left unmatched: 8.

There are a few counts of this clone. The chain recombines TRBV30 with TRBJ2-7; 9 bases agree with TRBD1. The CDR3 spans 14 residues. Germline V gene sequence: CDR1 GTSNPN, CDR2 SVGIG (reference sequence). Trimming took 3 bases from V and 0 from J; bases not matched to a gene: 3. CDR3 DNA: TGTGCCTGGAGAGACAGGGGGAGCTCCTACGAGCAGTACTTC. Translated, it gives CAWRDRGSSYEQYF.

This rearrangement joins TRBV19 to TRBJ1-3, with a possible D match to TRBD1 (6 bases). In germline, CDR1 is LNHDA, CDR2 SQIVND (reference sequence). This CDR3 has 15 amino acids. V was trimmed by 4 bases and J by 0 bases, leaving 10 bases between them. The chain's CDR3 is CASSTQGSSGNTIYF. As DNA, the CDR3 is TGTGCCAGTAGTACTCAGGGGAGCTCTGGAAACACCATATATTTT.

This clone was observed many times. Other nucleotide sequences in the sample specify the same CDR3. The chain is built from TRBV30 and TRBJ1-5; D ambiguous. Germline CDR1 GTSNPN, CDR2 SVGIG (reference sequence). Trimming cost V 2 bases and J 0 bases, with 5 bases left between them. This CDR3 is built from 13 residues. The CDR3 DNA sequence: TGTGCCTGGAGTCCCAATAGCAATCAGCCCCAGCATTTT. Protein sequence: CAWSPNSNQPQHF. Using reference TRBV30 and TRBJ1-5 for the parts outside the CDR3, the full variable domain is SQTIHQWPATLVQPVGSPLSLECTVEGTSNPNLYWYRQAAGRGLQLLFYSVGIGQISSEVPQNLSASRPQDRQFILSSKKLLLSDSGFYLCAWSPNSNQPQHFGDGTRLSIL.